A selection of T cell receptor beta chains follows, all from one sample in a study of cytomegalovirus exposure and HLA in healthy donors. Here immunoSEQ multiplex PCR was the method, and the copy in TCRdb shows in-frame clones only, minus some. The sample shows 170,000 or so clones, 77% of them seen only once. The sample comprised PBMCs. Source of these receptors: a woman under 40 in good health and CMV-seropositive. Each CDR3 is given with its conserved first and last residue. Each record gives: V gene, J gene, D gene, clone size, CDR3 protein, CDR3 DNA. D genes are given only for firm matches. Clone size is shown for a subset of rows, as once, few, many or a class of expanded clone.

>TRBV6-5|TRBJ2-7|TRBD1|once
CASSYETGGYEQYF
TGTGCCAGCAGTTACGAAACAGGGGGCTACGAGCAGTACTTC
>TRBV21-1|TRBJ1-2|.|.
CASLAEGLNYGYTF
TGTGCCAGCCTAGCCGAGGGCCTCAACTATGGCTACACCTTC
>TRBV9|TRBJ2-3|TRBD2|.
CASSKRLAASTDTQYF
TGTGCCAGCAGCAAAAGACTAGCGGCCTCAACAGATACGCAGTATTTT
>TRBV5-4|TRBJ1-1|.|few
CASSSEYMNTEAFF
TGTGCCAGCAGCTCGGAGTACATGAACACTGAAGCTTTCTTT
>TRBV11-2|TRBJ2-5|.|.
CASSAGLRETQYF
TGTGCCAGCAGCGCGGGCCTACGGGAGACCCAGTACTTC
>TRBV28|TRBJ1-2|.|.
CASRGAGGDQNYGYTF
TGTGCCAGCAGAGGGGCGGGGGGAGATCAAAACTATGGCTACACCTTC
>TRBV30|TRBJ2-5|.|.
CAWTAGTETQYF
TGTGCCTGGACCGCGGGGACGGAGACCCAGTACTTC
>TRBV27|TRBJ2-1|TRBD2|.
CASSASGRAGNEQFF
TGTGCCAGCAGTGCTAGCGGGAGGGCCGGCAATGAGCAGTTCTTC
>TRBV6-5|TRBJ2-1|TRBD2|.
CASSYVGGPYNEQFF
TGTGCCAGCAGTTACGTGGGAGGGCCCTACAATGAGCAGTTCTTC
>TRBV5-8|TRBJ2-7|.|once
CASSFSGAPEQYF
TGTGCCAGCAGCTTTTCAGGGGCTCCCGAGCAGTACTTC
>TRBV30|TRBJ1-3|.|.
CAWSPGWRNTIYF
TGTGCCTGGAGTCCGGGGTGGCGAAACACCATATATTTT
>TRBV5-5|TRBJ1-5|TRBD1|.
CASSLDRVQPQHF
TGTGCCAGCAGCCTGGACAGGGTGCAGCCCCAGCATTTT
>TRBV12-5|TRBJ1-2|.|once
CASGFGGGASWYGYTF
TGTGCTAGTGGTTTCGGCGGGGGGGCGTCGTGGTATGGCTACACCTTC
>TRBV9|TRBJ2-1|TRBD2|.
CASSPTSGSGSYNEQFF
TGTGCCAGCAGCCCTACCAGCGGGAGTGGCTCCTACAATGAGCAGTTCTTC
>TRBV5-6|TRBJ1-5|TRBD1|.
CASSAGTAKGNQPQHF
TGTGCCAGCAGCGCGGGGACAGCGAAGGGCAATCAGCCCCAGCATTTT
>TRBV15|TRBJ2-7|TRBD1|.
CATSRDRGLHEQYF
TGTGCCACCAGTCGGGACAGGGGGCTCCACGAGCAGTACTTC
>TRBV28|TRBJ1-5|.|few
CASSFPGRYEPQHF
TGTGCCAGCAGTTTCCCAGGGCGTTACGAGCCCCAGCATTTT
>TRBV7-9|TRBJ1-1|.|.
CASSRDTDTEAFF
TGTGCCAGCAGCCGGGACACCGACACTGAAGCTTTCTTT
>TRBV28|TRBJ1-4|TRBD1|few
CASSPPGQGAKREKLFF
TGTGCCAGCAGTCCTCCGGGACAGGGGGCCAAGCGGGAAAAACTGTTTTTT
>TRBV14|TRBJ1-2|.|few
CASSQDSFPGLNYGYTF
TGTGCCAGCAGCCAGGACAGTTTCCCGGGGCTTAACTATGGCTACACCTTC
>TRBV7-8|TRBJ1-3|.|.
CASSLVQSGNTIYF
TGTGCCAGCAGCTTAGTCCAATCTGGAAACACCATATATTTT
>TRBV30|TRBJ2-7|.|.
CAWSEGLEGYEQYF
TGTGCCTGGAGTGAGGGACTGGAAGGCTACGAGCAGTACTTC
>TRBV9|TRBJ2-7|TRBD1|.
CASSEGDRGDYEQYF
TGTGCCAGCAGCGAAGGGGACAGGGGCGATTACGAGCAGTACTTC
>TRBV28|TRBJ2-3|TRBD1|.
CASSFLQGDTDTQYF
TGTGCCAGCAGTTTCCTACAGGGGGACACAGATACGCAGTATTTT
>TRBV5-1|TRBJ1-2|.|.
CASSLRTDRSGYTF
TGCGCCAGCAGCTTGAGGACAGATAGAAGTGGCTACACCTTC
>TRBV10-1|TRBJ2-7|.|.
CASTSDGSHEQYF
TGCGCCAGCACCTCGGACGGGAGTCACGAGCAGTACTTC
>TRBV5-6|TRBJ2-3|TRBD2|.
CASSFLFEAGGSTDTQYF
TGTGCCAGCAGCTTTCTTTTTGAGGCGGGAGGCTCCACGGATACGCAGTATTTT
>TRBV5-1|TRBJ2-3|.|.
CASSPHQDTQYF
TGCGCCAGCAGCCCGCACCAGGATACGCAGTATTTT
>TRBV5-1|TRBJ2-2|.|.
CASSPLEGGAGELFF
TGCGCCAGCAGCCCCTTAGAGGGTGGCGCCGGGGAGCTGTTTTTT
>TRBV28|TRBJ1-2|TRBD1|.
CASSPQDRVGGYTF
TGTGCCAGCAGCCCCCAGGACAGGGTCGGTGGCTACACCTTC
>TRBV5-1|TRBJ2-7|TRBD2|.
CASQQGGASGIYEQYF
TGCGCCAGCCAACAAGGGGGGGCTAGCGGGATTTACGAGCAGTACTTC
>TRBV5-1|TRBJ2-5|.|.
CASSLIGGRKEETQYF
TGCGCCAGCAGCTTGATTGGAGGGAGGAAAGAAGAGACCCAGTACTTC